This T cell receptor beta chain was observed in a study of identical twins. This clonotype was observed a handful of times. Its matching antigen is unknown. Study results and limitations: Insertions were fewer in abundant cord blood beta clonotypes, whereas memory repertoires showed none of this pattern.

Trimming removed 1 base from V and 4 bases from J; junction bases left unmatched: 12. The CDR3 runs to 18 residues. Germline-derived CDR1 and CDR2 are MGHRA and YSYEKL. cDNA carried unique molecular identifiers, and a universal primer site was added by template switching. TCRdb recomputed calls from the 5' RACE reads with MiXCR, one row per CDR3 protein. The sample lists about 550,000 distinct CDR3 sequences; 20% to 25% were seen once. This sample also belongs to another study, concerning yellow fever vaccine responses in identical twins. This second study notes: Reported findings indicate that twins' vaccine T cell responses seemed partially convergent, partially personalized.

The specimen was CD4+ T cells sorted from blood. V and J are TRBV4-1 and TRBJ2-1, with TRBD2 identical over 8 bases. This receptor was taken from a woman in her late teens or twenties in good health. CDR3 nucleotides: TGCGCCAGCAGCCAAGGCATCAGACGACTAGCGCTTTACAATGAGCAGTTCTTC. This codes for CASSQGIRRLALYNEQFF.